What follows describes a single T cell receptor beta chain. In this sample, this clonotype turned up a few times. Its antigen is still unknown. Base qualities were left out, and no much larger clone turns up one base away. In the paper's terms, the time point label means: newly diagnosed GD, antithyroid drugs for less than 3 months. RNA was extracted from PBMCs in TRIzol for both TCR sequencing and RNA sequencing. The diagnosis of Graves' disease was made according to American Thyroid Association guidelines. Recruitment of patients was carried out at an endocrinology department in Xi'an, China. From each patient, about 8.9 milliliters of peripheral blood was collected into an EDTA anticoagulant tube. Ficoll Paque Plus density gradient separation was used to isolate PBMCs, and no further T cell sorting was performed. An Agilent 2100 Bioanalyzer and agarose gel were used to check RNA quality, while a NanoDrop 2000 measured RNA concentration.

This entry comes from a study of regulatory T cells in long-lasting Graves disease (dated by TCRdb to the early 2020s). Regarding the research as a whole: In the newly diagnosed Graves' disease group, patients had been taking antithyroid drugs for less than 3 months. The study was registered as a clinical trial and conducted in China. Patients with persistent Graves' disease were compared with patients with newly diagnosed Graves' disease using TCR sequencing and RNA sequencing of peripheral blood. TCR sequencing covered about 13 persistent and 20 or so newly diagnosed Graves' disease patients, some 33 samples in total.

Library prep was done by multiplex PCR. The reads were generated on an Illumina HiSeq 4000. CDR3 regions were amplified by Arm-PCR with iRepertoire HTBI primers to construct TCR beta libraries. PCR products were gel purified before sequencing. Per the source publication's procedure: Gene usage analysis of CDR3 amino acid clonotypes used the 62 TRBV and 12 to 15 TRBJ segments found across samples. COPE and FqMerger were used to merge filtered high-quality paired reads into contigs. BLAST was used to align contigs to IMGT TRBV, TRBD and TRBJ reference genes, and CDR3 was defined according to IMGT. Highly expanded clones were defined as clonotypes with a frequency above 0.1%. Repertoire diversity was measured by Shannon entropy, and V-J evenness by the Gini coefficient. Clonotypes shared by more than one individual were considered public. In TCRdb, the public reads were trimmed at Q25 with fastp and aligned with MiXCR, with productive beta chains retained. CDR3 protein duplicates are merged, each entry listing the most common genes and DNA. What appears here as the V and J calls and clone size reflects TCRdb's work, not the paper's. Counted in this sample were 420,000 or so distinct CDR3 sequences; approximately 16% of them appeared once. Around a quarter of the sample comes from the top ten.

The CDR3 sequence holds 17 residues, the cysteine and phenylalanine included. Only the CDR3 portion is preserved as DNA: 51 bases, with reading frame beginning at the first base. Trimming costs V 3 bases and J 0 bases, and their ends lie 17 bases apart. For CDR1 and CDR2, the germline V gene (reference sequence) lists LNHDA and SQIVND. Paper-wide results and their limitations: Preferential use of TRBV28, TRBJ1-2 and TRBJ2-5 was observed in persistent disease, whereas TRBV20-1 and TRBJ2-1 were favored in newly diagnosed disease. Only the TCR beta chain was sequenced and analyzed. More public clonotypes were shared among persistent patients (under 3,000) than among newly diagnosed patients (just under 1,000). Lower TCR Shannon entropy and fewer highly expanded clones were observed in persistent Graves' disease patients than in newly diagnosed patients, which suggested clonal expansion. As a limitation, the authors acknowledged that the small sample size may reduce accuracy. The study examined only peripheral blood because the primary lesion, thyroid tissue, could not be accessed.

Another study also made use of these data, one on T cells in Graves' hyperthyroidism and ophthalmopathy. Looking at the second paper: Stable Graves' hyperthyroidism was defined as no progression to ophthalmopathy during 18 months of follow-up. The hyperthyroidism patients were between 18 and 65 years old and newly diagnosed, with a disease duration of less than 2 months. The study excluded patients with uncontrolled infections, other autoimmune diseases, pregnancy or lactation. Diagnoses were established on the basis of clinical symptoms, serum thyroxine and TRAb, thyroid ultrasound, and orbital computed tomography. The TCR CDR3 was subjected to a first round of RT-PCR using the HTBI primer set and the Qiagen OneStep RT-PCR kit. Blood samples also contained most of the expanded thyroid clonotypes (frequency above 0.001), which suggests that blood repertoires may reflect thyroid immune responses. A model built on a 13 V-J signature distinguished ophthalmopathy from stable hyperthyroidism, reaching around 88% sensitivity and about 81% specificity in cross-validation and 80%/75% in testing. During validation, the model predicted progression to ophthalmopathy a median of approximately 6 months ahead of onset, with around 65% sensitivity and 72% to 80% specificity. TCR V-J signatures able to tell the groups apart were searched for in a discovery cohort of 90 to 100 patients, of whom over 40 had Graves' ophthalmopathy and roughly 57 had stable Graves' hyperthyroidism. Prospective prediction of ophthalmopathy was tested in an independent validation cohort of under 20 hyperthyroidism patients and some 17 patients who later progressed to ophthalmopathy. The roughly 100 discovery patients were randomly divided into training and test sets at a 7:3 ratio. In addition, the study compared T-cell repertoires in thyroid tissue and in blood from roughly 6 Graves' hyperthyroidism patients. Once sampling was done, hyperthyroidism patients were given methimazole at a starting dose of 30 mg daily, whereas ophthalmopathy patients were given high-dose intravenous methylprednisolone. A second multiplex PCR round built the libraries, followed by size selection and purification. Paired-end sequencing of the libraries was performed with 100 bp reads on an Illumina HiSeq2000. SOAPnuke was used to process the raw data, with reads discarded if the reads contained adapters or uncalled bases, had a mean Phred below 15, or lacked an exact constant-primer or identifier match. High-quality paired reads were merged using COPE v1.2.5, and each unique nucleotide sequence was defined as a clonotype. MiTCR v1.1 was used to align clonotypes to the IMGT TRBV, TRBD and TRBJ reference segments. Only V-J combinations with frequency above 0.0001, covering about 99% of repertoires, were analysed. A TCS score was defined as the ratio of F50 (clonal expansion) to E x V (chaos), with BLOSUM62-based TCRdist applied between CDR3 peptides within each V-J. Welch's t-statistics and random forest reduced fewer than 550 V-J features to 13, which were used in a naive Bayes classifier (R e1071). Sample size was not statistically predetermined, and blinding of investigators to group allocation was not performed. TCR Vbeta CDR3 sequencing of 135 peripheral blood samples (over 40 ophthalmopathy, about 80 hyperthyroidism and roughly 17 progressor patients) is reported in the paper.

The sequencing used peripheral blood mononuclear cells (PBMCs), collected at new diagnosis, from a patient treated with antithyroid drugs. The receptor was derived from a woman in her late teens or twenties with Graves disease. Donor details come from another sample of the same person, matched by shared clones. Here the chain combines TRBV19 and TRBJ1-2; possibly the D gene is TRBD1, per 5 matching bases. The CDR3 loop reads CASSMMQGYTTNYGYTF. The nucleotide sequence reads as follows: TGTGCCAGTAGTATGATGCAGGGCTATACTACTAACTATGGCTACACCTTC.